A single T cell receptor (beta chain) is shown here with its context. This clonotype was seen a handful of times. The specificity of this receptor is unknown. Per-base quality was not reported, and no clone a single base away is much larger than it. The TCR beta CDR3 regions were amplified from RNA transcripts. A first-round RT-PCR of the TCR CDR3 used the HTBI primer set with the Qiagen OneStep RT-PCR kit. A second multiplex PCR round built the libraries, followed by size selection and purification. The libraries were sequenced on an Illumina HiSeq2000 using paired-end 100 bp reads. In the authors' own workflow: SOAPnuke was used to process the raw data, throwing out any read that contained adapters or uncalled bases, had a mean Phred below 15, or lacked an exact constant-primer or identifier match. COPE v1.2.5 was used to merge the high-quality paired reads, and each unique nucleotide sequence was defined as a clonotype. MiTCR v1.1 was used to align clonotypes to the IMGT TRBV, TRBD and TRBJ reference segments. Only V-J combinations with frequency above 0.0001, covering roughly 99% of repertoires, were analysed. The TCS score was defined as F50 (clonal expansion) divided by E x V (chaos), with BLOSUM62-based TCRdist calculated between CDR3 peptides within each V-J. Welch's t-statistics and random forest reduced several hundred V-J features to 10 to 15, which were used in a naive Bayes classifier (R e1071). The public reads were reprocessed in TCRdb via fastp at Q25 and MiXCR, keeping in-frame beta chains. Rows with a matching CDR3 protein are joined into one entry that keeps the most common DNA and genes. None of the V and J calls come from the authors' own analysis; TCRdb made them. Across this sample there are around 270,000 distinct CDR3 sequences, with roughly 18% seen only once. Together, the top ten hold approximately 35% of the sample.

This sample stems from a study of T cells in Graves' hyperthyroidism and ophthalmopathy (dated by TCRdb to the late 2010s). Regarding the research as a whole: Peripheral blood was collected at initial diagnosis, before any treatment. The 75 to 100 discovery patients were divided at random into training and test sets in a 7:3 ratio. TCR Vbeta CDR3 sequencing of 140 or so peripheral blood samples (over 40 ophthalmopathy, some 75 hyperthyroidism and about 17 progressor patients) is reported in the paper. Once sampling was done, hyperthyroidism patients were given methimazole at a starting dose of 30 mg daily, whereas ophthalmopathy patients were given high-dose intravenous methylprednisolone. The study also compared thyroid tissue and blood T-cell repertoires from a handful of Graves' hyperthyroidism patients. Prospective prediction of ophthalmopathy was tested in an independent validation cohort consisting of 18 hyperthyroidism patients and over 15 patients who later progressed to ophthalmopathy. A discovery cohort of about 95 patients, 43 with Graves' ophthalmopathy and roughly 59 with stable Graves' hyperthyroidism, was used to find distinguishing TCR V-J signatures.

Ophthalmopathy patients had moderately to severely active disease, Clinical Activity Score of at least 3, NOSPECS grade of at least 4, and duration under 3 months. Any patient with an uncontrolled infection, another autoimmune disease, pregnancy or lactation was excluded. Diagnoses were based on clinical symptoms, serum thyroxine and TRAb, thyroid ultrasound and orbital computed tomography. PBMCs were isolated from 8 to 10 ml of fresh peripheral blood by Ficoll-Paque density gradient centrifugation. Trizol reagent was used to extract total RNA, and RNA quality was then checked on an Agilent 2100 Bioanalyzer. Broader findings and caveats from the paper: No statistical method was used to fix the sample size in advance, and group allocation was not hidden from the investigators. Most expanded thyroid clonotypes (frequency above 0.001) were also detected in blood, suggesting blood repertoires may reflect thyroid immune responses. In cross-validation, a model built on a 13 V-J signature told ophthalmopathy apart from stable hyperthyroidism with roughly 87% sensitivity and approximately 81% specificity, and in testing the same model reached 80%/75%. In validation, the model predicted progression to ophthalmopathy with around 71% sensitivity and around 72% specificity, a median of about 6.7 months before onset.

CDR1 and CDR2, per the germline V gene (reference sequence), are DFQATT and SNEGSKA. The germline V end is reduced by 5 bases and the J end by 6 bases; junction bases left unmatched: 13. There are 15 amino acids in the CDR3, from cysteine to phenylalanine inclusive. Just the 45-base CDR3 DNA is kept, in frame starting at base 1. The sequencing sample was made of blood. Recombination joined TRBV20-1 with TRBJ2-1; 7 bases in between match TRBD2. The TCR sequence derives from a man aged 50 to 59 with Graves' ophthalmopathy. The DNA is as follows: TGCAGTGCTCGTCTTGGAGCGGGACTTCGCAATGAGCAGTTCTTC. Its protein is CSARLGAGLRNEQFF.